This TCR beta chain was documented in a study of blood T cell repertoires in COVID-19. Study-level information: Samples came from the United States, Italy and Spain, spanning acute and convalescent COVID-19. Sources were T cells, B-cell-depleted T cells, or PBMCs; the material itself was cDNA or gDNA.

This CDR3 is 13 amino acids long. Germline-derived CDR1 and CDR2 are KGHDR and SFDVKD. The V gene lost 4 bases and the J gene lost 0 bases, with 5 bases spanning the gap. As handled by the study authors: Reference gene primer amplification gave nucleated cell count estimates. TCRdb keeps only in-frame clones here, not all; method: immunoSEQ multiplex PCR. The DNA was the basis for D and trimming; V, J and clone size are from that table. The data hold nearly 110,000 clones, with roughly nine tenths observed a single time. The rearrangement links TRBV24-1 to TRBJ1-1; D not resolved. Sequenced: peripheral blood. The clonotype was recovered from a middle-aged man with active or convalescent COVID-19. The CDR3 loop is CATSDTMNTEAFF. The CDR3 DNA follows: TGTGCCACCAGTGACACTATGAACACTGAAGCTTTCTTT.